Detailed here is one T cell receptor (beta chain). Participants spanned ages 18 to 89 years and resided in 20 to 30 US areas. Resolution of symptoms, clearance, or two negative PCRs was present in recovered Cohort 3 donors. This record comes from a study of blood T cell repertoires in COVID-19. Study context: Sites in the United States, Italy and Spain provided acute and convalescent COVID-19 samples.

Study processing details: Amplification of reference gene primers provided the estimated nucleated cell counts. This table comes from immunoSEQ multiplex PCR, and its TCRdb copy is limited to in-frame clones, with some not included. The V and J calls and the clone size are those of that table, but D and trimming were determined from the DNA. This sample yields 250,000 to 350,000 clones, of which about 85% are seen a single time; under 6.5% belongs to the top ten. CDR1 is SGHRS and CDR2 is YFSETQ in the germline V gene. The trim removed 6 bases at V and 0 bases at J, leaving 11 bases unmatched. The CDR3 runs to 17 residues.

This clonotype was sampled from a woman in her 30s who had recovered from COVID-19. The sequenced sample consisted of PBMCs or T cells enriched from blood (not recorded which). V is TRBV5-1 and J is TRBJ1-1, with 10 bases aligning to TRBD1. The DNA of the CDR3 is TGCGCCAGCACCGACGGGACAGGGGCGTTCATGAACACTGAAGCTTTCTTT. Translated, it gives CASTDGTGAFMNTEAFF.